This record covers a single TCR beta chain. Assay used: immunoSEQ multiplex PCR; TCRdb lists only in-frame clones, some missing. The table includes about 53,000 clones, 80% to 95% detected once. The data originate from a study of early stage breast cancer tumors. The CDR3 is 16 residues long. The junction had 9 bases not matched to a gene; V was cut back by 4 bases and J by 5 bases. Per the germline V gene, CDR1 is LNHDA and CDR2 is SQIVND (reference sequence). Sequencing used blood. The rearrangement joins TRBV19 to TRBJ2-4; 9 bases are shared with TRBD1. This receptor was identified in a person between 65 and 80 years old with breast cancer. DNA for the CDR3: TGTGCCAGTAGTAGCTACAGGGGGCGACTGGAAAACATTCAGTACTTC. This translates into CASSSYRGRLENIQYF.